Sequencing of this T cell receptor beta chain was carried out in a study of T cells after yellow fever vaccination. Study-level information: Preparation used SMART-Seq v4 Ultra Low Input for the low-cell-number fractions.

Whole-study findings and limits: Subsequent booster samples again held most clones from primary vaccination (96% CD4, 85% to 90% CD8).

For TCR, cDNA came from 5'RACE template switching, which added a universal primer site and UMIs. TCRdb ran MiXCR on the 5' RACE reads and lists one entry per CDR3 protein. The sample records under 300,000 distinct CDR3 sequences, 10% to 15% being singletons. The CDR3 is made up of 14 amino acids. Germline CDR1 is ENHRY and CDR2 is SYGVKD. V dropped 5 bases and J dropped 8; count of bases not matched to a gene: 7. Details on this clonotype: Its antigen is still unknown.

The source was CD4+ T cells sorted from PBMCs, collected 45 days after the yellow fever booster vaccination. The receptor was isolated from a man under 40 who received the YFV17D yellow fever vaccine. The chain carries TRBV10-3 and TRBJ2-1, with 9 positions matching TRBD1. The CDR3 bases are TGTGCCATCAGTACAGGGGGCTCCTTGGATGAGCAGTTCTTC. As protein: CAISTGGSLDEQFF.